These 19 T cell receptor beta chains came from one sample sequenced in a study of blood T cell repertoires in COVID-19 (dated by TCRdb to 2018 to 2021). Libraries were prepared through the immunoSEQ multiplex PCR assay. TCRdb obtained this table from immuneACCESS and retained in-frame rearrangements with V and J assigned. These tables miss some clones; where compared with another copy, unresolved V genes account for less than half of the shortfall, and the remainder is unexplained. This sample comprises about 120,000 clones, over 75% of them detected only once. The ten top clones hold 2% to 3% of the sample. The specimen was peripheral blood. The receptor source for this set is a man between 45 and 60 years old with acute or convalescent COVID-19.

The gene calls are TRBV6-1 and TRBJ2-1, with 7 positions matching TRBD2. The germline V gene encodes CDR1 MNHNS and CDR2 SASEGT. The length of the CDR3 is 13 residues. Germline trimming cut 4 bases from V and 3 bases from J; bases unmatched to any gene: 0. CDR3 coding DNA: TGTGCCAGCAGTGGGACTAGCTACAATGAGCAGTTCTTC. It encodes CASSGTSYNEQFF.

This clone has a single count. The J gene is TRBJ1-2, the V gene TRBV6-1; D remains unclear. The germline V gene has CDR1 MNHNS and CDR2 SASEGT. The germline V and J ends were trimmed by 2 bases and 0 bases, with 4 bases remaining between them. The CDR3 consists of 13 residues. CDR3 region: CASSETANYGYTF. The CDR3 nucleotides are TGTGCCAGCAGTGAAACAGCTAACTATGGCTACACCTTC.

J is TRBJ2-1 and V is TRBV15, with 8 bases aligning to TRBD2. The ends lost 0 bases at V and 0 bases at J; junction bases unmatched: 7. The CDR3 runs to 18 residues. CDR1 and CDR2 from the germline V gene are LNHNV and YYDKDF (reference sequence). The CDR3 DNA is TGTGCCACCAGCAGAGAGGCGGGAGGTTCTAGCTCCTACAATGAGCAGTTCTTC. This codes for CATSREAGGSSSYNEQFF.

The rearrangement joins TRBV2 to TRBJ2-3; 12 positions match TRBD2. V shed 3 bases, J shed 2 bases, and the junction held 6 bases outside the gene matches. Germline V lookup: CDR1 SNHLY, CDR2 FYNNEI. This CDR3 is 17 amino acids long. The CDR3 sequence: CASSDGRTSGATDTQYF. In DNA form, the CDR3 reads TGTGCCAGCAGTGATGGGCGGACTAGCGGGGCCACAGATACGCAGTATTTT.

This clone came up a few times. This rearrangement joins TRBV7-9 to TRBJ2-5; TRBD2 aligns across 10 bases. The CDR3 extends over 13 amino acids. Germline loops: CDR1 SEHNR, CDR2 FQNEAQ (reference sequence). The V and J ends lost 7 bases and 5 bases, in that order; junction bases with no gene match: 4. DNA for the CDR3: TGTGCCAGCACCATTAGCGGGAGGGAGACCCAGTACTTC. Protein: CASTISGRETQYF.

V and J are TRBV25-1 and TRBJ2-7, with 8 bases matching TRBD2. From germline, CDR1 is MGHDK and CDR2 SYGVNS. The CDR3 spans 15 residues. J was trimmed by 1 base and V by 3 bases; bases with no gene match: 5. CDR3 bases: TGTGCCAGCAGTGAGGCGCGGGGGGCTTCCTACGAGCAGTACTTC. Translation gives CASSEARGASYEQYF.

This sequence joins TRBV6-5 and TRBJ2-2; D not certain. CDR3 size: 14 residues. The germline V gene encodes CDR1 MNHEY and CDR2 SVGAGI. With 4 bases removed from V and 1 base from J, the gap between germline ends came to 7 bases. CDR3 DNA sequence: TGTGCCAGCAGTTTCACAGAGAACACCGGGGAGCTGTTTTTT. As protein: CASSFTENTGELFF.

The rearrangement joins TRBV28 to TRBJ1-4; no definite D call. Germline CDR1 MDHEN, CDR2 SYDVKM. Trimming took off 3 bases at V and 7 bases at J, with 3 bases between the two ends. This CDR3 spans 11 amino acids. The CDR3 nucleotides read TGTGCCAGCAGTTTTCTTGAAAAACTGTTTTTT. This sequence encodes CASSFLEKLFF.

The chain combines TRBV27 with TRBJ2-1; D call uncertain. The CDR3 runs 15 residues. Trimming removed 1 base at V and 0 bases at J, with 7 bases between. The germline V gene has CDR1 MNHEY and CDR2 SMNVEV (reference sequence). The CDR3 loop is CASSLFPGSYNEQFF. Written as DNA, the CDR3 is TGTGCCAGCAGTTTATTCCCGGGCTCCTACAATGAGCAGTTCTTC.

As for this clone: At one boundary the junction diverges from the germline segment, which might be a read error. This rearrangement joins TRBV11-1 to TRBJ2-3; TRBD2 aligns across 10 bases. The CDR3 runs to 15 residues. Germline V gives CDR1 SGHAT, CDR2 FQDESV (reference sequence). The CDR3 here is CTSSRERGGRDTQYF. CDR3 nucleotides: TGTACCAGCAGCCGAGAGCGGGGGGGTAGAGATACGCAGTATTTT.

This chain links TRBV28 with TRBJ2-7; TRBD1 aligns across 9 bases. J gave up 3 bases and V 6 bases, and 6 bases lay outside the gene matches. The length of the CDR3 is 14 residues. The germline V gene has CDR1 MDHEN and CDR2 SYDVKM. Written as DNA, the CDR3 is TGTGCCAGCAGGACGGGACAGGGACTCTACGAGCAGTACTTC. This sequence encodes CASRTGQGLYEQYF.

The CDR3 nucleotides read TGTGCCAGCAGCTTAGAAGGCAGGGGCTCCTACGAGCAGTACTTC. This codes for CASSLEGRGSYEQYF. The chain employs TRBV7-8 and TRBJ2-7, with D possibly TRBD1 on 6 matching bases. V lost 1 base to trimming and J lost 0 bases, with 10 bases between them. This CDR3 has 15 amino acids. Germline CDR1 is SGHVS and CDR2 is FQNEAQ.

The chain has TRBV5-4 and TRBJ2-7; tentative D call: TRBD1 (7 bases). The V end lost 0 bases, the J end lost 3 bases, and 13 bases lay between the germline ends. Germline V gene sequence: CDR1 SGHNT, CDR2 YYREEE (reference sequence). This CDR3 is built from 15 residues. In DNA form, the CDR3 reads TGTGCCAGCAGCTTGGGTCAGGGGGGCCTCTACGAGCAGTACTTC. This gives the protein CASSLGQGGLYEQYF. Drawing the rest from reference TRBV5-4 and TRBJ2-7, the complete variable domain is ETGVTQSPTHLIKTRGQQVTLRCSSQSGHNTVSWYQQALGQGPQFIFQYYREEENGRGNFPPRFSGLQFPNYSSELNVNALELDDSALYLCASSLGQGGLYEQYFGPGTRLTVT.

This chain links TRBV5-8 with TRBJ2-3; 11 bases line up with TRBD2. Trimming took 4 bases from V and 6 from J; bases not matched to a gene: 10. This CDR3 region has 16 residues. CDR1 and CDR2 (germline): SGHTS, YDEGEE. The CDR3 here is CASSPGLAAPTDTQYF. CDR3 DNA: TGTGCCAGCAGCCCGGGACTAGCGGCCCCTACTGATACGCAGTATTTT.

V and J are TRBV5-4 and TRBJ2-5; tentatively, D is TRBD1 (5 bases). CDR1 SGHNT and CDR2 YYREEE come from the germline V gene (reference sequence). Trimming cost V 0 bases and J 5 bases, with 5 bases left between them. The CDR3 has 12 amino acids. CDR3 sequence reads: CASSLAGETQYF. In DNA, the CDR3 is TGTGCCAGCAGCTTGGCAGGGGAGACCCAGTACTTC. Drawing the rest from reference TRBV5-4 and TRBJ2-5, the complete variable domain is ETGVTQSPTHLIKTRGQQVTLRCSSQSGHNTVSWYQQALGQGPQFIFQYYREEENGRGNFPPRFSGLQFPNYSSELNVNALELDDSALYLCASSLAGETQYFGPGTRLLVL.

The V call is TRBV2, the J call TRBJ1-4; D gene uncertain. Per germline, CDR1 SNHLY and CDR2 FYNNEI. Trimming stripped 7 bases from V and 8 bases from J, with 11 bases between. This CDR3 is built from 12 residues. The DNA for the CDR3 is TGTGCCAGCAAGGAGGCCCCAGAAAAACTGTTTTTT. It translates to CASKEAPEKLFF.

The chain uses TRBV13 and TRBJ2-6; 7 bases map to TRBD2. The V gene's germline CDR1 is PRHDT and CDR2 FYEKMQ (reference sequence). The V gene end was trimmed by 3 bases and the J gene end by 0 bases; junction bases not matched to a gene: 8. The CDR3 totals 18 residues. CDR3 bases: TGTGCCAGCAGCTTGCCGGGACTACCTTCCTCTGGGGCCAACGTCCTGACTTTC. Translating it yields CASSLPGLPSSGANVLTF. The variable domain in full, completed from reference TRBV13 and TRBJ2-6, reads AAGVIQSPRHLIKEKRETATLKCYPIPRHDTVYWYQQGPGQDPQFLISFYEKMQSDKGSIPDRFSAQQFSDYHSELNMSSLELGDSALYFCASSLPGLPSSGANVLTFGAGSRLTVL.

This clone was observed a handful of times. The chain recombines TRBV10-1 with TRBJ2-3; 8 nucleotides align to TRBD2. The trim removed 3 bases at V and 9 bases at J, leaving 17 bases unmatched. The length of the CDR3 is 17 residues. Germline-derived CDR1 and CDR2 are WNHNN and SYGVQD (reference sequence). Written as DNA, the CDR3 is TGCGCCAGCAGTGACTCTGAGCGGGGGCTGAGGAGACACACGCAGTATTTT. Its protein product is CASSDSERGLRRHTQYF.

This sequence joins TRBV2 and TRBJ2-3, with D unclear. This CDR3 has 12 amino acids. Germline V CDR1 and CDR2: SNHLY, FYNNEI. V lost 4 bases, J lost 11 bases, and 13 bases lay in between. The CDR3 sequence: CASSGLGLGQYF. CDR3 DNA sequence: TGTGCCAGCAGTGGACTTGGGTTGGGGCAGTATTTT.